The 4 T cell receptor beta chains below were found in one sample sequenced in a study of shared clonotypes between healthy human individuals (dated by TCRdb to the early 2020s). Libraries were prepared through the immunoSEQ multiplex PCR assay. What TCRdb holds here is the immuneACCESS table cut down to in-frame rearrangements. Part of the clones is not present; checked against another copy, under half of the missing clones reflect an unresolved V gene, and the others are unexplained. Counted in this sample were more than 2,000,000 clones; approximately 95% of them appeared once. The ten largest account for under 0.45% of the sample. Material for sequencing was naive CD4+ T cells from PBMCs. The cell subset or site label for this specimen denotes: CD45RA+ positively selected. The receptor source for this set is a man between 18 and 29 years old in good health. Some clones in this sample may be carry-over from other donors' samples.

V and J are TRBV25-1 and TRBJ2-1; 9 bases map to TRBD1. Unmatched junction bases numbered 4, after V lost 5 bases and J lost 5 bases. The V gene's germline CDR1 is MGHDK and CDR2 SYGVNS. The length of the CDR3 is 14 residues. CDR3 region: CASSIQGANNEQFF. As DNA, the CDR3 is TGTGCCAGCAGTATACAGGGGGCGAACAATGAGCAGTTCTTC.

The CDR3 DNA reads TGTGCCAGCAGCTTAAGTTCCCGGGCGCCCACCTCTGGAAACACCATATATTTT. This sequence encodes CASSLSSRAPTSGNTIYF. The chain couples TRBV7-9 to TRBJ1-3; D remains ambiguous. The CDR3 is 18 amino acids. With 2 bases removed from V and 0 bases from J, the gap between germline ends came to 17 bases. From germline, CDR1 is SEHNR and CDR2 FQNEAQ (reference sequence).

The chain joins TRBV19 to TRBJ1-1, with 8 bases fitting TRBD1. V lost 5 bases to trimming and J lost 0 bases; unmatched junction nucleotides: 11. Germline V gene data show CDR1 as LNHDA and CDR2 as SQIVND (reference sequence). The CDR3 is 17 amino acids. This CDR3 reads CASSPRTGSGVNTEAFF. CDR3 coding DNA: TGTGCCAGTAGTCCACGGACAGGGTCTGGTGTGAACACTGAAGCTTTCTTT.

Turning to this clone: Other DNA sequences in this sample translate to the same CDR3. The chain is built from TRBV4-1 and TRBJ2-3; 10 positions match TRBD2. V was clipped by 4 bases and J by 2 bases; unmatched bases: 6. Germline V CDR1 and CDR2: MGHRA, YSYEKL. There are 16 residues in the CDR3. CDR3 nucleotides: TGCGCCAGCAGCCCATTAGCGGGAGGCGTCACAGATACGCAGTATTTT. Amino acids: CASSPLAGGVTDTQYF.